This T cell receptor beta chain is from a study of T cells in localized non-small cell lung cancer. General study results and limits: Tumor showed lower T cell clonality than uninvolved adjacent lung, where it was highest. Heterogeneity stays possible, as sequencing covered only one tumor region.

From germline, CDR1 is KGHSH and CDR2 LQKENI. The CDR3 spans 15 residues. The germline V and J ends were trimmed by 3 bases and 8 bases, with 19 bases remaining between them. Only a few counts were recorded for this clone. The antigen remains unidentified. Clones were read by immunoSEQ multiplex PCR, and TCRdb kept only the in-frame ones, dropping some. The sample lists roughly 38,000 clones, around 86% occurring once. The rearrangement links TRBV18 to TRBJ1-1; D may be TRBD1 (5 bases). The sequencing here drew on peripheral blood, taken before any cancer treatment. This clonotype originated in a man aged 18 to 50 with stage I lung adenocarcinoma. CDR3 DNA sequence: TGTGCCAGCTCACCGCCGACAGCCCTTCCTTTGGAAGCTTTCTTT. It encodes CASSPPTALPLEAFF. The variable domain in full, with the rest retrieved from reference TRBV18 and TRBJ1-1, is NAGVMQNPRHLVRRRGQEARLRCSPMKGHSHVYWYRQLPEEGLKFMVYLQKENIIDESGMPKERFSAEFPKEGPSILRIQQVVRGDSAAYFCASSPPTALPLEAFFGQGTRLTVV.